This TCR beta chain stems from a study of Ad26.COV2.S vaccination and SARS-CoV-2 variants. Sequencing used immunoSEQ multiplex PCR; TCRdb keeps in-frame clones, though not all of them. The data hold around 340,000 clones, with about 89% observed a single time. The V and J ends lost 2 bases and 3 bases respectively, with 8 bases between them. The length of the CDR3 is 14 residues. CDR1 and CDR2 (germline): SGHTA, FQGNSA. Treatment of the sample: 15 to 20 received Ad26.COV2.S at low or high dose, single or two shots; several received placebo; per-sample allocation not given. The samples date from day 63 after the first vaccine or placebo injection.

The input for sequencing was peripheral blood, taken in a trial of Ad26.COV2.S vaccine versus placebo. The source of this sequence is a person between 18 and 60 years old who received the Ad26.COV2.S COVID-19 vaccine or a placebo. The chain couples TRBV7-2 to TRBJ2-1; TRBD1 is a possible D gene (6 bases). Written as DNA, the CDR3 is TGTGCCAGCAGCTTATACAGGGACTACAATGAGCAGTTCTTC. This gives the protein CASSLYRDYNEQFF.